This entry describes one T cell receptor (beta chain). No antigen is known for it. No base qualities exist here, and no much larger clone lies one base off it. The CDR3, cysteine through phenylalanine, is 15 amino acids long. The read is trimmed to its CDR3 DNA, 45 bases read in frame from base 1. V is clipped by 5 bases and J by 2 bases, and the sequence between their germline boundaries is 14 bases long. Sequences SGHVS (CDR1) and FQNEAQ (CDR2) are obtained from the germline V gene. Libraries were prepared through PCR. The data were produced on an Illumina HiSeq 2500. Molecular barcoding was employed in the preparation of TCR libraries, with unique molecular identifiers being used to normalize TCRbeta repertoire quantification. Clones were called with MiXCR by TCRdb after fastp trimmed the public reads at Q25, and only in-frame beta chains were retained. Each CDR3 protein gets just one entry, which takes the most common genes and DNA from the rows behind it. A total of about 640,000 distinct CDR3 sequences appear in this sample, over 15% of them only once. Of the sample, approximately 1% falls within the top ten clones.

The data derive from a study of T-cell reconstitution after alpha-beta-depleted transplantation in children (dated by TCRdb to about 2016). Study-level background: T-cell immune reconstitution after TCRalphabeta/CD19-depleted allogeneic hematopoietic cell transplantation in children was quantitatively tracked in the study by means of TCR repertoire profiling.

The source is a human donor who donated a stem cell graft to a child with acute myeloid leukemia. Sequenced material: PBMCs from the stem cell graft donor, taken from the stem cell graft. The chain is assembled from TRBV7-8 and TRBJ2-3, with TRBD1 perhaps the D gene, on 6 matching bases. The nucleotides read TGTGCCAGCAGCCCTGGGCGGACAGACACAGATACGCAGTATTTT. It codes for CASSPGRTDTDTQYF.